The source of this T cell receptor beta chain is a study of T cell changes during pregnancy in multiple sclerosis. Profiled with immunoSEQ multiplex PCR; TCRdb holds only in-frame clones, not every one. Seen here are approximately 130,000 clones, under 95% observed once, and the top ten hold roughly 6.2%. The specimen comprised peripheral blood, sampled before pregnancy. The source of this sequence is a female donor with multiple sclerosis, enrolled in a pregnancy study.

The CDR3 region is CATSREGGGYEQYF. The CDR3 DNA sequence: TGTGCCACCAGCAGAGAGGGGGGGGGCTACGAGCAGTACTTC. The chain carries TRBV15 and TRBJ2-7; TRBD2 aligns across 7 bases. This CDR3 is built from 14 residues. V trimming: 0 bases; J trimming: 3 bases; junction bases outside the gene matches: 2. Germline V lookup: CDR1 LNHNV, CDR2 YYDKDF (reference sequence).